This TCR beta chain stems from a study of CD8+ T cells in alopecia areata. V was clipped by 0 bases and J by 1 base; unmatched bases: 3. The V gene's germline CDR1 is GKSSPN and CDR2 SITVG. This CDR3 contains 15 residues. The pooled cutaneous lymph node cells were sorted using several markers (CD4, CD8alpha, NKG2D, NKG2ACE and others). This clone was seen a handful of times. These gene names are mouse names. The read is 4 residues too short to cover the CDR3 end, so that end is filled in from the germline J gene. This sample also contains other DNA sequences that code for the same CDR3. In each case, RNA was isolated and then reverse transcribed into cDNA as the sequencing template. Sequencing used immunoSEQ multiplex PCR; TCRdb keeps in-frame clones, though not all of them. Listed for the sample are under 350,000 clones, none seen a single time.

The sample taken for sequencing was CD4+ T cells sorted from a lymph node. This clonotype was sampled from a C3H/HeJ mouse with alopecia areata. Strain haplotype at MHC: H2-k. This chain joins TRBV31 and TRBJ1-2; 9 nucleotides agree with TRBD1. Here the CDR3 reads CAWSLVGQGNSDYTF. The part of the CDR3 DNA that was read is TGTGCCTGGAGTCTAGTGGGACAGGGAAACTCC.